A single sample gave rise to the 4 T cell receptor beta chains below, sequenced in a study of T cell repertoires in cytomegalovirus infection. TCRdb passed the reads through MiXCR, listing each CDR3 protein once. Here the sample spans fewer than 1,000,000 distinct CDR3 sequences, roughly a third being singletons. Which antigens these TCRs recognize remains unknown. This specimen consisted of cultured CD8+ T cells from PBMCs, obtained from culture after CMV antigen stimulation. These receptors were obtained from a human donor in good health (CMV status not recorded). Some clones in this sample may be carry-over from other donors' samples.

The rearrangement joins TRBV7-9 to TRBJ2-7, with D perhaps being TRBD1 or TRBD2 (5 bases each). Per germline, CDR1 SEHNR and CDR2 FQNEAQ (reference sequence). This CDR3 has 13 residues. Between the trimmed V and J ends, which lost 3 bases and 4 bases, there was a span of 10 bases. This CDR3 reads CASSLGRWYEQYF. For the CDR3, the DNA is TGTGCCAGCAGCTTGGGACGGTGGTACGAGCAGTACTTC.

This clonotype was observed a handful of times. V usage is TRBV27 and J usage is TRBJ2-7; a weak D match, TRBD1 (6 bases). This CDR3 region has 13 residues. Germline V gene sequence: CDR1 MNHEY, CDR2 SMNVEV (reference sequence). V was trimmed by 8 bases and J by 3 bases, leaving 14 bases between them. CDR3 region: CASAQGDYYEQYF. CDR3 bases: TGTGCCAGCGCACAGGGAGATTACTACGAGCAGTACTTC.

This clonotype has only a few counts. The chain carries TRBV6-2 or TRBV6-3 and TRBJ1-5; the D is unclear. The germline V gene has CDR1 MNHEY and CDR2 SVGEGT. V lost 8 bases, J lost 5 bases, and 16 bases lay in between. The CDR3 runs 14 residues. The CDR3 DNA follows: TGTGCCAGCGGTGACTGGGGTTACGATCAGCCCCAGCATTTT. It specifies CASGDWGYDQPQHF.

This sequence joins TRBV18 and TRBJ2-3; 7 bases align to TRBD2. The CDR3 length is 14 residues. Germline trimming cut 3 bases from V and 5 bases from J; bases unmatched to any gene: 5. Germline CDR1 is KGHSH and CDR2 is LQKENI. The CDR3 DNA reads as TGTGCCAGCTCACCGCCTGGGACTATAGATACGCAGTATTTT. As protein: CASSPPGTIDTQYF.